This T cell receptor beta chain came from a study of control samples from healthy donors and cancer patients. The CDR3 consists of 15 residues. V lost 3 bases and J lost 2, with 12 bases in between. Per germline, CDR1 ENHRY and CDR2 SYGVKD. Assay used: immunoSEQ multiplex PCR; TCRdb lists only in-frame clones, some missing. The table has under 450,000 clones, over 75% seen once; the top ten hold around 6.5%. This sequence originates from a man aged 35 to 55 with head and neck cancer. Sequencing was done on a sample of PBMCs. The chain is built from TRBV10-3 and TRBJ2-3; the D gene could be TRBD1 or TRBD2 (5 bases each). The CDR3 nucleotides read TGTGCCATCAGTGACGGGACGGCGAACACAGATACGCAGTATTTT. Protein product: CAISDGTANTDTQYF.